This T cell receptor (beta chain) emerged from a study of blood T cell repertoires in COVID-19. Assay used: immunoSEQ multiplex PCR; TCRdb lists only in-frame clones, some missing. Of roughly 140,000 clones in the sample, about 80% were seen once. Germline V gives CDR1 LGHNA, CDR2 YNFKEQ. Trimming left V 4 bases short and J 0 bases short, with 13 bases between. The CDR3 loop spans 16 amino acids. This chain links TRBV4-2 with TRBJ2-4; maybe TRBD1 (7 bases). The receptor was derived from a man in his sixties with acute or convalescent COVID-19. Material for sequencing was peripheral blood. CDR3 nucleotide sequence: TGTGCCAGCAGCCTACTCCAGGGGGGAGCCAAAAACATTCAGTACTTC. Translated: CASSLLQGGAKNIQYF.